Listed below are T cell receptor beta chains from one sample, sequenced in a study of OX40 agonist ivuxolimab in advanced cancers. Assay: immunoSEQ multiplex PCR; the TCRdb copy retains only in-frame clones and omits some. The profile shows 70,000 to 95,000 clones, approximately 90% of them singletons. Sample: CD4+ or CD8+ T cells sorted from blood, taken in a trial of the OX40 agonist ivuxolimab. The source of these receptors is an adult with an advanced solid tumor such as melanoma, head and neck, liver or kidney cancer. Each CDR3 is given with its conserved first and last residue. The order of the fields is V gene, D gene, clone size, J gene, CDR3 DNA, CDR3 protein. D genes are given only for firm matches. A row's size may be missing; if present it is once, few, many or a size class.

TRBV6-4	.	.	TRBJ2-6	TGTGCCAGCAGTCCCTTAGGAGGGGCCAACGTCCTGACTTTC	CASSPLGGANVLTF
TRBV7-6	TRBD1	.	TRBJ2-2	TGTGCCAGCAGCTTTACAGGGGCCGGGGAGCTGTTTTTT	CASSFTGAGELFF
TRBV7-9	.	.	TRBJ2-1	TGTGCCAGCAGCTTAGCCCTGGGCTCCTACAATGAGCAGTTCTTC	CASSLALGSYNEQFF
TRBV6-5	.	.	TRBJ2-5	TGTGCCAGTGGCAGGAGTCAAGAGACCCAGTACTTC	CASGRSQETQYF
TRBV11-2	.	once	TRBJ2-7	TGTGCCAGCAGCCAGTGGGGGGGCCCGGTAATGAGCTCCTACGAGCAGTACTTC	CASSQWGGPVMSSYEQYF
TRBV7-2	.	.	TRBJ1-1	TGTGCCAGCAGCTTAGGGAGGGTGGGGAACACTGAAGCTTTCTTT	CASSLGRVGNTEAFF
TRBV7-6	.	.	TRBJ2-1	TGTGCCAGCAGCTCTCTAGCGCCGAGCTCCTACAATGAGCAGTTCTTC	CASSSLAPSSYNEQFF
TRBV4-2	.	.	TRBJ1-2	TGTGCCAGCAGCCCCGACAACAACTATGGCTACACCTTC	CASSPDNNYGYTF
TRBV19	.	.	TRBJ2-2	TGTGCCAGTAGTATGGCCAGGGTCGCCGGGGAGCTGTTTTTT	CASSMARVAGELFF
TRBV2	.	.	TRBJ1-2	TGTGCCAGCAGAGGGGGTGGATATGGCTACACCTTC	CASRGGGYGYTF
TRBV6-5	.	.	TRBJ1-1	TGTGCCAGCAGACGCACGACCGGGAACACTGAAGCTTTCTTT	CASRRTTGNTEAFF
TRBV28	TRBD2	.	TRBJ2-1	TGTGCCAGCAGTTCGACTCGGACTAGCGGAAACAATGAGCAGTTCTTC	CASSSTRTSGNNEQFF
TRBV6-1	TRBD1	.	TRBJ2-5	TGTGCCAGCAGGATGGGACAGGGGGAAGAGACCCAGTACTTC	CASRMGQGEETQYF
TRBV29-1	.	.	TRBJ2-7	TGCAGCGTTGTGGTGGGTGCGGAGCAGTACTTC	CSVVVGAEQYF
TRBV7-3	TRBD2	.	TRBJ2-7	TGTGCCAGCAGCTTACAGGCGGGGACTACCTCCTACGAGCAGTACTTC	CASSLQAGTTSYEQYF
TRBV7-9	.	.	TRBJ2-7	TGTGCCAGCAGCCCCATGGGCTACGAGCAGTACTTC	CASSPMGYEQYF
TRBV6-6	TRBD1	.	TRBJ1-2	TGTGCCAGCAGAACGACAGGGGAGGCCTATGGCTACACCTTC	CASRTTGEAYGYTF
TRBV2	.	.	TRBJ2-7	TGTGCCAGTAGCCAGGGAAATGGAGAGCAGTACTTC	CASSQGNGEQYF
TRBV29-1	.	.	TRBJ1-1	TGCAGCGTTGCTTTACAGGCCAACACTGAAGCTTTCTTT	CSVALQANTEAFF
TRBV5-4	TRBD1	.	TRBJ1-1	TGTGCCCTCGAGGACAGGGGCCTTGAAGCTTTCTTT	CALEDRGLEAFF
TRBV27	.	.	TRBJ2-5	TGTGCCAGCAGTTCTATCCTTTGGGAGACCCAGTACTTC	CASSSILWETQYF
TRBV7-2	TRBD1	.	TRBJ2-4	TGTGCCAGCAGCTTAGTTGGACAGGGTCTAAACATTCAGTACTTC	CASSLVGQGLNIQYF
TRBV6-4	TRBD1	.	TRBJ2-2	TGTGCCAGCAGAGGACAGGGGGCGGGCACCGGGGAGCTGTTTTTT	CASRGQGAGTGELFF
TRBV6-5	.	.	TRBJ2-7	TGTGCCAGCAGTTTCCGGGACCGCTTCTCCTACGAGCAGTACTTC	CASSFRDRFSYEQYF
TRBV9	.	once	TRBJ2-1	TGTGCCAGCAGCGGAGGACCCGGGACCCACTCCTACAATGAGCAGTTCTTC	CASSGGPGTHSYNEQFF
TRBV28	.	.	TRBJ1-4	TGTGCCAGCAGTTTAACGGGGAGGGAAACTAATGAAAAACTGTTTTTT	CASSLTGRETNEKLFF
TRBV7-7	TRBD1	.	TRBJ2-7	TGTGCCAGCAGCCCCCGGACAGGGGAAGACGAGCAGTACTTC	CASSPRTGEDEQYF
TRBV5-1	.	.	TRBJ2-5	TGCGCCAGCAGCTTGTCGGGGAATACGGAAGAGACCCAGTACTTC	CASSLSGNTEETQYF
TRBV5-1	TRBD2	.	TRBJ2-7	TGCGCCAGCAGGCCCTCTAGCGGGAGGACCTCCTACGAGCAGTACTTC	CASRPSSGRTSYEQYF
TRBV5-8	.	.	TRBJ2-2	TGTGCCAGCAGCTTGGGAGAGGGGAGGAACACCGGGGAGCTGTTTTTT	CASSLGEGRNTGELFF
TRBV5-4	.	.	TRBJ2-1	TGTGCCAGCAGTCCCTCTGGAGCTGACGGCTCCTACAATGAGCAGTTCTTC	CASSPSGADGSYNEQFF
TRBV27	.	.	TRBJ2-5	TGTGCCAGCAGTTTACGGGGACTAGGGGGGACAGCTTTCCAAGAGACCCAGTACTTC	CASSLRGLGGTAFQETQYF
TRBV28	.	.	TRBJ1-4	TGTGCCAGCAGGCAAAGAAATGAAAAACTGTTTTTT	CASRQRNEKLFF
TRBV28	.	.	TRBJ2-5	TGTGCCAGCAGACAGGGGGGGTTGGAGACCCAGTACTTC	CASRQGGLETQYF